This section outlines one T cell receptor (beta chain) sequence together with its context. Trimming shortened V by 6 bases and J by 8 bases, and 16 bases separated the two germline ends. CDR1 is MNHEY, CDR2 SVGAGI, per germline. The CDR3 runs 13 residues. Recruitment covered 25 or so US areas and drew participants whose ages spanned roughly 18 to 89 years. These data belong to a study of blood T cell repertoires in COVID-19. Study information: Sources were T cells, B-cell-depleted T cells, or PBMCs; the material itself was cDNA or gDNA.

Authors' analysis steps: Reference gene primer amplification yielded estimated nucleated cell counts. Using immunoSEQ multiplex PCR, the repertoire was profiled, and TCRdb retains in-frame clones only, with some absent. The V and J calls and clone size were taken over from that table, and D and trimming were inferred from the DNA. The repertoire holds hundreds of thousands of clones, with 70% to 90% as singletons. This chain links TRBV6-5 with TRBJ1-2; D possibly corresponds to TRBD1 (6 bases). Sequenced sample: PBMCs or T cells enriched from blood (not recorded which). The TCR comes from a middle-aged man who had been exposed to COVID-19. The CDR3 DNA reads as TGTGCCAGCAGGGGGAGAGGGGGTAGAGGCTACACCTTC. Amino acid sequence: CASRGRGGRGYTF.